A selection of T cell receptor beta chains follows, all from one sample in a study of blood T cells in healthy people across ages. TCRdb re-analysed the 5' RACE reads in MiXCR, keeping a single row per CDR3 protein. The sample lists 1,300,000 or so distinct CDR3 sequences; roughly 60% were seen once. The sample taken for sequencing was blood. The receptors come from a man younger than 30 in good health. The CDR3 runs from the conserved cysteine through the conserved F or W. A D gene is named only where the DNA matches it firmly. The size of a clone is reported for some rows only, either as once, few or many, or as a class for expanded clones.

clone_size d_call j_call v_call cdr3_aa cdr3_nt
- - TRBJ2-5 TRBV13 CASSLDSRPGETQYF TGTGCCAGCAGCTTAGATAGCCGACCAGGAGAGACCCAGTACTTC
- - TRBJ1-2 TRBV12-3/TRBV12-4 CASSATSYGYTF TGTGCCAGCAGTGCCACCTCCTATGGCTACACCTTC
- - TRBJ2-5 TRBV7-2 CASSLASARFSETQYF TGTGCCAGCAGCTTAGCGTCAGCCCGCTTCTCAGAGACCCAGTACTTC
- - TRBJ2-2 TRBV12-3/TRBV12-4 CASSIRQSPLAGELFF TGTGCCAGCAGCATCCGGCAAAGTCCCCTGGCCGGGGAGCTGTTTTTT
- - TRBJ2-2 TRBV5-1 CASSLMSDAGELFF TGCGCCAGCAGCTTAATGAGTGACGCCGGGGAGCTGTTTTTT
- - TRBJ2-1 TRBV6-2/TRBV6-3 CASSYSLSGLSNRKSYNEQFF TGTGCCAGCAGTTACTCTTTGTCTGGTTTAAGCAACAGGAAAAGCTACAATGAGCAGTTCTTC
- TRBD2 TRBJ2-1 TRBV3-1 CASRWGEGNEQFF TGTGCCAGCAGGTGGGGGGAGGGCAATGAGCAGTTCTTC
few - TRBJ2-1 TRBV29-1 CSVVSRSSYNEQFF TGCAGCGTTGTGTCGCGGAGCTCCTACAATGAGCAGTTCTTC
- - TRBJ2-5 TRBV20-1 CSASVRGETQYF TGCAGTGCTAGCGTCAGAGGAGAGACCCAGTACTTC
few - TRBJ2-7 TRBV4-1 CASSQGLRGRFYEQYF TGCGCCAGCAGCCAAGGACTTAGGGGGAGATTTTACGAGCAGTACTTC
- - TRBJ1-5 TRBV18 CASSPRTDANQPQHF TGTGCCAGCTCACCACGGACAGACGCCAATCAGCCCCAGCATTTT
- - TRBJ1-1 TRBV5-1 CASSPVGADTEAFF TGCGCCAGCAGCCCCGTGGGGGCCGACACTGAAGCTTTCTTT
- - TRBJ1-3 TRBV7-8 CASSLTRVSGNTIYF TGTGCCAGCAGCCTGACCAGGGTTTCTGGAAACACCATATATTTT
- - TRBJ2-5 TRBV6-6 CASSWDNGGSLETQYF TGTGCCAGCAGTTGGGACAACGGGGGGTCCCTAGAGACCCAGTACTTC
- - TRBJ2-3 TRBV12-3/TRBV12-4 CASRATRGKPDTQYF TGTGCCAGCCGGGCCACCCGCGGGAAACCAGATACGCAGTATTTT
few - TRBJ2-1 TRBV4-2 CASSQLSPAGGNEQFF TGTGCCAGCAGCCAACTATCCCCGGCAGGGGGGAATGAGCAGTTCTTC
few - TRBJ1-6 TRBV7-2 CASSLAPGADSPLHF TGTGCCAGCAGCTTAGCGCCGGGGGCGGATTCACCCCTCCACTTT
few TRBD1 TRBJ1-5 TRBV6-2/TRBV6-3 CASLDRGNQPQHF TGTGCCAGCCTGGACAGGGGCAATCAGCCCCAGCATTTT
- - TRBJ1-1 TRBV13 CASSPGRWGPGTEAFF TGTGCCAGCAGTCCCGGCAGGTGGGGGCCGGGCACTGAAGCTTTCTTT
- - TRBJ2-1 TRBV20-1 CSAARKSFSYNEQFF TGCAGTGCTGCACGTAAGAGTTTTTCCTACAATGAGCAGTTCTTC
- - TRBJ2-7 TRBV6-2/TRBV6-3 CASNRPNYSSYEQYF TGTGCCAGCAATCGACCCAACTATAGCTCCTACGAGCAGTACTTC
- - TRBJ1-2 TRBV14 CASSQAPGTYGYTF TGTGCCAGCAGCCAAGCCCCAGGGACCTATGGCTACACCTTC
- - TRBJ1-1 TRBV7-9 CASSGPDRNTEAFF TGTGCCAGCAGCGGTCCAGACAGAAACACTGAAGCTTTCTTT
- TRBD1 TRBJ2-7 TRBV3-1 CASSSPDRGRGQYF TGTGCCAGCAGCTCCCCGGACAGGGGGCGCGGGCAGTACTTC
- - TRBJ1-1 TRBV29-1 CSVAKMRAPEAFF TGCAGCGTTGCGAAGATGAGGGCTCCTGAAGCTTTCTTT
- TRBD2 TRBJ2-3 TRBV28 CASSRRLAGVLDTQYF TGTGCCAGCAGCCGAAGACTAGCGGGGGTTTTGGATACGCAGTATTTT